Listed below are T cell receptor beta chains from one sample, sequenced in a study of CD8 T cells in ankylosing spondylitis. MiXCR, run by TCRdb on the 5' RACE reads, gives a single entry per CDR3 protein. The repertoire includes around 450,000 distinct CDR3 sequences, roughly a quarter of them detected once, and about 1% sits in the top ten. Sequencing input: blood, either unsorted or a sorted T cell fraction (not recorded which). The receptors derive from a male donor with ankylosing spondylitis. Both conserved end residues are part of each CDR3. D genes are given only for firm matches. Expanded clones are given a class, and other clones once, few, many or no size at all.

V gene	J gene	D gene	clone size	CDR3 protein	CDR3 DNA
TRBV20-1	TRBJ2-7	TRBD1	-	CSPGQGAYEQYF	TGCAGTCCAGGTCAGGGGGCCTACGAGCAGTACTTC
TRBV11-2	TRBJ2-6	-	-	CASSFFGGPGANVLTF	TGTGCCAGCAGCTTCTTCGGGGGTCCTGGGGCCAACGTCCTGACTTTC
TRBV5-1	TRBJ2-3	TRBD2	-	CASSDGTSGVTDTQYF	TGCGCCAGCAGCGACGGGACTAGCGGGGTCACAGATACGCAGTATTTT
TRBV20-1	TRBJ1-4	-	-	CSAEDGGATTNEKLFF	TGCAGTGCGGAGGATGGGGGCGCGACAACTAATGAAAAACTGTTTTTT
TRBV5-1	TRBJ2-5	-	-	CASSLEGSQQETQYF	TGCGCCAGCAGCTTGGAGGGCAGTCAACAAGAGACCCAGTACTTC
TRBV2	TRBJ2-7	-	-	CASTLDISYEQYF	TGTGCCAGCACTCTGGACATCTCCTACGAGCAGTACTTC
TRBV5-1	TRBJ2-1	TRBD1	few	CASSLARGGGDEQFF	TGCGCCAGCAGCTTGGCCCGAGGGGGCGGAGATGAGCAGTTCTTC
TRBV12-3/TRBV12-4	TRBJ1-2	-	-	CASSLGKRVRRTF	TGTGCCAGCAGTTTGGGGAAGCGGGTTAGGCGCACCTTC
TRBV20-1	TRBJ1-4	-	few	CSANRDPNEKLFF	TGCAGTGCTAACCGGGACCCTAATGAAAAACTGTTTTTT
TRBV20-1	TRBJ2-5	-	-	CSARDPGLWSETQYF	TGCAGTGCTAGAGATCCTGGTCTGTGGTCGGAGACCCAGTACTTC
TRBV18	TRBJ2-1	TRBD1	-	CASSPGTGVADEQFF	TGTGCCAGCTCCCCCGGGACAGGCGTCGCCGATGAGCAGTTCTTC
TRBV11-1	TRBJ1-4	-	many	CASSLVGTLTGLRDEKLFF	TGTGCCAGCAGCTTAGTAGGGACCCTGACGGGGCTGAGGGATGAAAAACTGTTTTTT
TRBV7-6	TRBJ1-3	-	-	CASSPRRGTGNTIYF	TGTGCCAGCAGCCCGCGGAGGGGGACTGGAAACACCATATATTTT
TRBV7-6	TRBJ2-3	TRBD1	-	CASSGDTGGGTDTQYF	TGTGCCAGCAGCGGTGATACAGGGGGCGGCACAGATACGCAGTATTTT
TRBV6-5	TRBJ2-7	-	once	CASSYSYAGKTYEQYF	TGTGCCAGCAGTTACTCCTACGCCGGGAAGACCTACGAGCAGTACTTC
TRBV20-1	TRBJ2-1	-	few	CSVPSGPSYNEQFF	TGCAGTGTCCCCTCGGGACCGTCTTACAATGAGCAGTTCTTC
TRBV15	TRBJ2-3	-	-	CATSRYDPRVDTQYF	TGTGCCACCAGCAGATACGACCCCAGGGTGGATACGCAGTATTTT
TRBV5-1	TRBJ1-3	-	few	CASSLGQANSGNTIYF	TGCGCCAGCAGCTTGGGGCAGGCGAACTCTGGAAACACCATATATTTT
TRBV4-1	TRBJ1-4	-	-	CASSFKDVDEKLFF	TGCGCCAGCAGCTTTAAGGACGTAGACGAAAAACTGTTTTTT
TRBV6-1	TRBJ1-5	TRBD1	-	CASSLRTGGFQPQHF	TGTGCCAGCAGCCTAAGGACAGGGGGCTTTCAGCCCCAGCATTTT
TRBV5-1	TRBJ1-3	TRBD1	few	CASSEGTGGNTIYF	TGCGCCAGCAGCGAGGGGACAGGCGGAAACACCATATATTTT
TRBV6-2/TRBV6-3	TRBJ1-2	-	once	CASRNGINGYTF	TGTGCCAGCAGAAACGGCATTAATGGCTACACCTTC
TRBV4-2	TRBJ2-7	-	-	CASSHTVGGPFLYF	TGTGCCAGCAGCCATACCGTGGGGGGCCCCTTTCTGTACTTC
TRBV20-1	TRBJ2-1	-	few	CSARDRARAYNEQFF	TGCAGTGCTAGGGATCGAGCGAGGGCTTACAATGAGCAGTTCTTC
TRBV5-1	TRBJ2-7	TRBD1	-	CASSRDSQSPSEQYF	TGCGCCAGCAGTCGGGACAGCCAAAGCCCCTCCGAGCAGTACTTC
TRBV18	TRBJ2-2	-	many	CASSPRQANTGELFF	TGTGCCAGCTCACCGCGACAGGCGAACACCGGGGAGCTGTTTTTT
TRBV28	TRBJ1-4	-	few	CASRDRTTNEKLFF	TGTGCCAGCAGGGACAGAACAACTAATGAAAAACTGTTTTTT
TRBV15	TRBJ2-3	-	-	CATSPRGAGTQYF	TGTGCCACCAGCCCCCGAGGGGCGGGTACGCAGTATTTT
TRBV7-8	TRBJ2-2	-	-	CASSLGLRGTGELFF	TGTGCCAGCAGCCTGGGACTTCGAGGCACCGGGGAGCTGTTTTTT
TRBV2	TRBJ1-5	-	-	CASREINRVSQPQHF	TGTGCCAGCAGGGAAATCAACAGGGTTAGTCAGCCCCAGCATTTT
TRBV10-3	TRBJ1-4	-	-	CAITPDSSSEKLFF	TGTGCCATCACCCCGGACAGTTCCAGTGAAAAACTGTTTTTT
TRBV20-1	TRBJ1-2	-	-	CSARDAITGGYTF	TGCAGTGCTAGAGACGCCATTACGGGAGGCTACACCTTC
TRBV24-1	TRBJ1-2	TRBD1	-	CATSDWQGDGYTF	TGTGCCACCAGTGATTGGCAGGGGGACGGCTACACCTTC
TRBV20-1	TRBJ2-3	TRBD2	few	CSATSGSPGNTDTQYF	TGCAGTGCTACTAGCGGGAGCCCGGGGAACACAGATACGCAGTATTTT
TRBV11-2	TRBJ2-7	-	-	CASSPFFTGDEQYF	TGTGCCAGCAGCCCCTTCTTTACGGGCGACGAGCAGTACTTC
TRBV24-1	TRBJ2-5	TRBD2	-	CATSDPGLAGDETQYF	TGTGCCACCAGTGATCCTGGACTAGCGGGAGATGAGACCCAGTACTTC
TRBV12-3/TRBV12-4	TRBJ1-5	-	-	CASNIGRDNQPQHF	TGTGCCAGCAATATCGGACGGGACAATCAGCCCCAGCATTTT